This T cell receptor beta chain was identified during a study of healthy donors' naive CD4 and CD8 T cells. Findings of the study overall: CDR3 charge plus V and J genes appeared to account for approximately 13% of CD4/CD8 variance. Reportedly, most V and J gene segments showed naive CD4+ versus CD8+ bias.

TCR libraries were built from about 0.55 ug of total RNA by linear amplification. TCRdb itself ran the reads through MiXCR, one entry per CDR3 protein. Of approximately 180,000 distinct CDR3 sequences listed, about 70% are singletons. The trim removed 6 bases at V and 5 bases at J, leaving 7 bases unmatched. CDR1 and CDR2 (germline): MNHEY, SMNVEV (reference sequence). This CDR3 is built from 13 residues. Naive CD4+ cells were sorted as CD4+CD8-CD45RO-CD45RA+; naive CD8+ as CD8+CD4-CD45RA+CD27bright. On this clonotype: Its specificity is unknown.

The receptor was derived from a pool of human donors in good health; the sample pools cells from several healthy donors. The genes are TRBV27 and TRBJ2-7, with 7 positions matching TRBD1. The sequenced sample was naive CD4+ and CD8+ T cells sorted from blood, pooled from several donors. CDR3 residues: CASRKTGPHEQYF. CDR3 DNA sequence: TGTGCCAGCAGAAAGACAGGGCCTCACGAGCAGTACTTC.